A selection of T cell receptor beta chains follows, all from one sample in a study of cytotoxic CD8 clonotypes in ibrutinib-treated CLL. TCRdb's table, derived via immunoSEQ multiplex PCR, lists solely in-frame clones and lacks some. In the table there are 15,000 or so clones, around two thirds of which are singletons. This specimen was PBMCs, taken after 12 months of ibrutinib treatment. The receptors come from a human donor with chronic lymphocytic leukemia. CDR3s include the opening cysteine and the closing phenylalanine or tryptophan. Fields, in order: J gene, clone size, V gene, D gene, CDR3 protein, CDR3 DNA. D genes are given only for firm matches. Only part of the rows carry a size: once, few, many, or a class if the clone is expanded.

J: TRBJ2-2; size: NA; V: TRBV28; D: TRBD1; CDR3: CASTTGGGAGELFF; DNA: TGTGCCAGCACCACAGGGGGCGGTGCCGGGGAGCTGTTTTTT
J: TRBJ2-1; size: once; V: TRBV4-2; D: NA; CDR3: CASSQDSTGNYNEQFF; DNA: TGTGCCAGCAGCCAAGACTCGACAGGCAACTACAATGAGCAGTTCTTC
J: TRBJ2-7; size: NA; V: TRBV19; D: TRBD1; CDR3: CASSIALDRVGYEQYF; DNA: TGTGCCAGTAGTATAGCCCTCGACAGGGTTGGCTACGAGCAGTACTTC
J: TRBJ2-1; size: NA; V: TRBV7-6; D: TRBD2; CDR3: CASSLIPGTSGDNEQFF; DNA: TGTGCCAGCAGCTTAATTCCCGGGACTAGCGGAGACAATGAGCAGTTCTTC
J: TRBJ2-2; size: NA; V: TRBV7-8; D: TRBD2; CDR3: CASSLYGGGNTGELFF; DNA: TGTGCCAGCAGCCTATATGGCGGGGGGAACACCGGGGAGCTGTTTTTT
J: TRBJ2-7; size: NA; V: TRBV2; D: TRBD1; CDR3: CASSRQGAAYEQYF; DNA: TGTGCCAGCAGCCGACAGGGAGCTGCCTACGAGCAGTACTTC
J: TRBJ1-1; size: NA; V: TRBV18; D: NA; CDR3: CASSPRQENTEAFF; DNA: TGTGCCAGCTCACCCCGGCAGGAGAACACTGAAGCTTTCTTT
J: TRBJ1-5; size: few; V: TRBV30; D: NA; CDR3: CAWSRENQPQHF; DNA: TGTGCCTGGAGCCGGGAAAATCAGCCCCAGCATTTT
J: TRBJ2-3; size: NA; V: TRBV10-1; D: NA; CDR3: CASSPGTYTDTQYF; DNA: TGCGCCAGCAGTCCCGGGACTTACACAGATACGCAGTATTTT
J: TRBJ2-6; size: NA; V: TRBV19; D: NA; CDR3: CASRVSGANVLTF; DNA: TGTGCCAGTAGGGTTTCTGGGGCCAACGTCCTGACTTTC
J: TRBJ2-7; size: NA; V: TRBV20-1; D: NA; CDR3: CSARGGYEQYF; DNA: TGCAGTGCTAGGGGGGGATACGAGCAGTACTTC
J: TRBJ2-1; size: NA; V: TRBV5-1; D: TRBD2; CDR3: CASSLTGTSGYLTYNEQFF; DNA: TGCGCCAGCAGCTTAACGGGGACTAGCGGCTATCTGACCTACAATGAGCAGTTCTTC
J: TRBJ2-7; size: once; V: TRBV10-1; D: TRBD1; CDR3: CASRRTGSTSYEQYF; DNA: TGCGCCAGCAGAAGGACAGGGAGTACTTCCTACGAGCAGTACTTC
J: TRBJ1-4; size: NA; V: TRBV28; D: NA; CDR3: CASSLRLQKLFF; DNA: TGTGCCAGCAGTTTAAGACTTCAAAAACTGTTTTTT
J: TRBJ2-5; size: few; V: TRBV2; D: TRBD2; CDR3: CASSSGREETQYF; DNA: TGTGCCAGCAGTAGCGGGAGGGAAGAGACCCAGTACTTC
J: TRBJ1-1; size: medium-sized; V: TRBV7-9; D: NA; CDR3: CASIPPGMNTEAFF; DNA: TGTGCCAGCATCCCACCCGGAATGAACACTGAAGCTTTCTTT
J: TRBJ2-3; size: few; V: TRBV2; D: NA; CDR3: CASSETGDTQYF; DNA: TGTGCCAGCAGTGAAACGGGAGATACGCAGTATTTT
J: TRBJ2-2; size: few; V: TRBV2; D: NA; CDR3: CASSEALLQALGTGELFF; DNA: TGTGCCAGCAGTGAAGCGCTTCTGCAGGCGTTGGGCACCGGGGAGCTGTTTTTT
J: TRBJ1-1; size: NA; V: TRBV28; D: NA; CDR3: CASSPIPKGDTEAFF; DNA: TGTGCCAGCAGCCCAATCCCCAAGGGCGACACTGAAGCTTTCTTT
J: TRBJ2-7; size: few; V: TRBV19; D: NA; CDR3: CASSTSQGMGEQYF; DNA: TGTGCCAGTAGTACGTCACAGGGAATGGGCGAGCAGTACTTC
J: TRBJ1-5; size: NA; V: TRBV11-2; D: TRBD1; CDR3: CASSPAGTGGNQPQHF; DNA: TGTGCCAGCAGCCCGGCCGGGACAGGGGGCAATCAGCCCCAGCATTTT
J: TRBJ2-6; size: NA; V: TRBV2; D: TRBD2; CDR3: CASSLLAGGDGANVLTF; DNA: TGTGCCAGCAGCTTACTAGCGGGAGGCGATGGGGCCAACGTCCTGACTTTC
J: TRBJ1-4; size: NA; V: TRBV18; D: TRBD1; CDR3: CASSQGTGTNEKLFF; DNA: TGTGCCAGCTCACAAGGGACAGGGACTAATGAAAAACTGTTTTTT
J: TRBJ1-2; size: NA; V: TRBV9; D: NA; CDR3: CASSEGGSLGNYGYTF; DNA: TGTGCCAGCAGCGAAGGGGGGAGTTTGGGTAACTATGGCTACACCTTC
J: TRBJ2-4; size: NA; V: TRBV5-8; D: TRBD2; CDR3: CASSGFGLAGAKNIQYF; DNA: TGTGCCAGCAGCGGGTTCGGGCTAGCGGGAGCCAAAAACATTCAGTACTTC
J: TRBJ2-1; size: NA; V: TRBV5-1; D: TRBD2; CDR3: CASSLGGSLNEQFF; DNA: TGCGCCAGCAGCCTCGGCGGGAGTCTCAATGAGCAGTTCTTC
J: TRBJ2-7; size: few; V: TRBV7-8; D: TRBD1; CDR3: CASSPRTGGTSSTAYF; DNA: TGTGCCAGCAGCCCTAGGACAGGGGGCACGAGCAGTACGGCCTACTTC
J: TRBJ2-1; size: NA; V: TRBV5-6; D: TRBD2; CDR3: CASSFGASGRRNEQFF; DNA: TGTGCCAGCAGCTTCGGGGCTAGCGGGAGAAGGAATGAGCAGTTCTTC
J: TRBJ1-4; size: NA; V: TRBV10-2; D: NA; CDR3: CASSDLGGTEKLFF; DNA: TGCGCCAGCAGTGATCTGGGGGGGACTGAAAAACTGTTTTTT
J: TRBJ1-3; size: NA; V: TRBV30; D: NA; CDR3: CAWSVDSGNTIYF; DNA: TGTGCCTGGAGTGTAGACTCTGGAAACACCATATATTTT
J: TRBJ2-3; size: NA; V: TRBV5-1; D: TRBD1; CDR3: CASSLGTGSDTQYF; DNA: TGCGCCAGCAGCTTGGGGACAGGGTCAGATACGCAGTATTTT
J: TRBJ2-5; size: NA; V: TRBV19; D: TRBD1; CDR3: CASSIPQGTGVTQETQYF; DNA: TGTGCCAGTAGTATACCGCAGGGGACAGGGGTAACCCAAGAGACCCAGTACTTC
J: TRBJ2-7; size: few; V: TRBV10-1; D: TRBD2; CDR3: CASSEGGSGYEQYF; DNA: TGCGCCAGCAGTGAAGGCGGGAGCGGCTACGAGCAGTACTTC
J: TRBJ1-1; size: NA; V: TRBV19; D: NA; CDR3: CASRPGQYMNTEAFF; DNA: TGTGCCAGTAGACCCGGACAGTACATGAACACTGAAGCTTTCTTT
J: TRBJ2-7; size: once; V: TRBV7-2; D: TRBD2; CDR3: CASSLESLAGHSYEQYF; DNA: TGTGCCAGCAGCCTAGAGTCCCTAGCGGGCCACTCCTACGAGCAGTACTTC
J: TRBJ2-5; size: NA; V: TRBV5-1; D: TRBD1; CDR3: CASSFDREVYGQYF; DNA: TGCGCCAGCAGCTTCGACAGGGAAGTTTATGGCCAGTACTTC
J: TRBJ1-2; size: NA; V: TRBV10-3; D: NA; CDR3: CAIRRVGDNGSGYTF; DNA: TGTGCCATCAGGCGGGTCGGGGATAATGGTAGTGGCTACACCTTC
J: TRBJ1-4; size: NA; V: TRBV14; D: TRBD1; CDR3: CASSYRGQDEKLFF; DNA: TGTGCCAGCAGTTACAGGGGGCAGGATGAAAAACTGTTTTTT
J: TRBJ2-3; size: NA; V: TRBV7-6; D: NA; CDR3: CASSPSVGPRGTQYF; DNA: TGTGCCAGCAGCCCAAGCGTGGGCCCCAGGGGTACGCAGTATTTT
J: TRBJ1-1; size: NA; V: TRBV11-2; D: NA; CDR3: CASSPSGYLNTEAFF; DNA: TGTGCCAGCAGCCCCTCAGGGTATCTGAACACTGAAGCTTTCTTT
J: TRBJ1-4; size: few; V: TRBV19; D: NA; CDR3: CASSTYSVTNEKLFF; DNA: TGTGCCAGTAGTACTTACAGCGTGACTAATGAAAAACTGTTTTTT
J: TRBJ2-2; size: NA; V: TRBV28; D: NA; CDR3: CAAQGRTGELFF; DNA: TGTGCCGCCCAGGGGAGGACCGGGGAGCTGTTTTTT
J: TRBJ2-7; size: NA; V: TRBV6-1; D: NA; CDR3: CASSGGREQYF; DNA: TGTGCCAGCAGTGGGGGCCGGGAGCAGTACTTC
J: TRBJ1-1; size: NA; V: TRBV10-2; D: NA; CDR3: CASSLQGNTEAFF; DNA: TGCGCCAGCAGTTTACAGGGGAACACTGAAGCTTTCTTT
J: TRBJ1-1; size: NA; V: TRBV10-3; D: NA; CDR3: CAISSAGMNTEAFF; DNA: TGTGCCATCAGTAGTGCGGGGATGAACACTGAAGCTTTCTTT
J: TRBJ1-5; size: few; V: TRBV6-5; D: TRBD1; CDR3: CASSYSFGQGNQPQHF; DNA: TGTGCCAGCAGTTACTCGTTTGGACAGGGCAATCAGCCCCAGCATTTT
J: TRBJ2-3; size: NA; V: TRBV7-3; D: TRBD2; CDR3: CASSLVSGGTQYF; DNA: TGTGCCAGCAGCTTAGTCTCGGGGGGTACGCAGTATTTT
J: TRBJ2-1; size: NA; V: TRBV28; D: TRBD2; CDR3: CASSGLAGRDNEQFF; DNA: TGTGCCAGCAGTGGACTAGCGGGAAGGGACAATGAGCAGTTCTTC
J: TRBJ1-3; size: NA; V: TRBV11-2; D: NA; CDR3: CASSLDPRSSGNTIYF; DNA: TGTGCCAGCAGCTTAGATCCCCGTAGCTCTGGAAACACCATATATTTT
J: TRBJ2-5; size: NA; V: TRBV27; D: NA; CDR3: CASSSLTPSRSETQYF; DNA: TGTGCCAGCAGTTCTCTTACTCCTAGTCGCTCGGAGACCCAGTACTTC
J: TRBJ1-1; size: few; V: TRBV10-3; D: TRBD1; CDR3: CAISEFGGTANTEAFF; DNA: TGTGCCATCAGTGAGTTCGGTGGGACAGCGAACACTGAAGCTTTCTTT
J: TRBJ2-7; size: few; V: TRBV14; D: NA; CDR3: CASSQEGGYEQYF; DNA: TGTGCCAGCAGCCAAGAGGGCGGGTACGAGCAGTACTTC
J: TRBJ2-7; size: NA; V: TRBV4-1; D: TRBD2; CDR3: CASSPGLAAYEQYF; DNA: TGCGCCAGCAGCCCTGGACTAGCGGCCTACGAGCAGTACTTC
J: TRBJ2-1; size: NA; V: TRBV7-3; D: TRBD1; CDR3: CASSDDRGSSYNEQFF; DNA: TGTGCCAGCAGCGATGACAGGGGATCCTCCTACAATGAGCAGTTCTTC
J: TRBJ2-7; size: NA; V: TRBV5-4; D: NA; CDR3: CASSLGGQGWYEQYF; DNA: TGTGCCAGCAGCTTGGGTGGGCAGGGTTGGTACGAGCAGTACTTC
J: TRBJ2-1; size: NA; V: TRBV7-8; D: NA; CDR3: CASSKREGEQFF; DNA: TGTGCCAGCAGCAAACGAGAGGGTGAGCAGTTCTTC
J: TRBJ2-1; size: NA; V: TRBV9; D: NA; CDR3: CASSVEPGDGGYNEQFF; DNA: TGTGCCAGCAGCGTAGAGCCAGGTGACGGGGGATACAATGAGCAGTTCTTC